This TCR beta chain was documented in a study of shared clonotypes between healthy human individuals. Method: immunoSEQ multiplex PCR; TCRdb's copy keeps in-frame clones and lacks some. The data show hundreds of thousands of clones, roughly 96% seen once. Naive CD8 cells comprised CD45RO-negative, CCR7-positively selected cells, excluding terminally differentiated effector memory CD45RA+ cells. Germline V CDR1 and CDR2: MDHEN, SYDVKM. V gave up 3 bases and J gave up 0 bases; unmatched junction bases: 0. This CDR3 is 14 amino acids long. V gene TRBV28 combines with J gene TRBJ1-2; 8 positions match TRBD1. The clonotype was recovered from a man younger than 45 in good health. Sample: naive CD8+ T cells sorted from blood. The CDR3 DNA sequence: TGTGCCAGCAGTTTGACAGGGGCTAACTATGGCTACACCTTC. Residues: CASSLTGANYGYTF.